The 14 T cell receptor beta chains below all came from one sample that was sequenced in a study of cytomegalovirus exposure and HLA in healthy donors. PCR amplification relied on 60 Vbeta primers (plus 13 Jbeta primers). TCRdb's copy holds only in-frame clones and misses some; the assay was immunoSEQ multiplex PCR. Among over 150,000 clones listed, more than 65% were seen once. Sequencing used PBMCs. Source of these receptors: a girl aged 2-10 years in good health and CMV-seropositive.

The chain uses TRBV7-3 and TRBJ2-1; no firm D call. CDR3 length: 16 residues. The germline gives CDR1 SGHTA, CDR2 FQGTGA. The ends were cut back, 1 base at V and 4 bases at J, with 14 bases in the middle. The CDR3 is CASSLNGASGYNEQFF. CDR3 sequence (DNA): TGTGCCAGCAGCTTAAACGGAGCTAGTGGGTACAATGAGCAGTTCTTC.

This clone was observed a few times. The chain employs TRBV6-1 and TRBJ2-6; no firm D call. Trimming cost V 4 bases and J 1 base, with 5 bases left between them. From germline, CDR1 is MNHNS and CDR2 SASEGT. CDR3 length equals 14 residues. The CDR3 sequence is CASSAVSGANVLTF. The DNA for the CDR3 is TGTGCCAGCAGTGCCGTTTCTGGGGCCAACGTCCTGACTTTC.

The V gene is TRBV18, the J gene TRBJ1-1, with D possibly TRBD1 on 5 matching bases. Trimming cost V 8 bases and J 4 bases, with 14 bases left between them. Germline loops: CDR1 KGHSH, CDR2 LQKENI. This CDR3 is 13 amino acids long. The chain's CDR3 is CASQGVVGTEAFF. CDR3 nucleotides: TGTGCCAGCCAAGGGGTTGTGGGCACTGAAGCTTTCTTT.

This chain links TRBV13 with TRBJ2-1; 9 bases are a match to TRBD2. The CDR3 contains 15 residues. The ends lost 4 bases at V and 2 bases at J; junction bases unmatched: 3. In germline, CDR1 is PRHDT, CDR2 FYEKMQ (reference sequence). As DNA, the CDR3 is TGTGCCAGCAGCTCCCGGACTAGCGCCTACAATGAGCAGTTCTTC. The encoded protein is CASSSRTSAYNEQFF.

The chain combines TRBV6-4 with TRBJ2-1, with TRBD2 matching over 10 bases. The junction had 11 bases not matched to a gene; V was cut back by 7 bases and J by 8 bases. The CDR3 totals 15 residues. Germline values: CDR1 MRHNA, CDR2 SNTAGT. The CDR3 is CASTFVAGGNYEQFF. The CDR3 nucleotides are TGTGCCAGCACTTTCGTAGCGGGAGGTAACTATGAGCAGTTCTTC.

The V and J genes are TRBV6-5 and TRBJ1-5, with 10 nucleotides matching TRBD1. The CDR3 loop spans 14 amino acids. V lost 6 bases to trimming and J lost 7 bases; unmatched junction nucleotides: 6. CDR1 is MNHEY, CDR2 SVGAGI, per germline. This CDR3 reads CASSRGTGEQPQHF. The CDR3 DNA is TGTGCCAGCAGCAGAGGGACAGGGGAACAGCCCCAGCATTTT.

This chain uses TRBV11-3 with TRBJ2-5; tentatively, D is TRBD2 (5 bases). Looked up from germline, CDR1 is SGHNT and CDR2 is YENEEA. Trimming left V 2 bases short and J 5 bases short, with 15 bases between. There are 15 residues in the CDR3. CDR3 residues: CASSLSVRTGETQYF. Here the CDR3 DNA reads TGTGCCAGCAGCTTAAGCGTCAGGACTGGGGAGACCCAGTACTTC.

This chain links TRBV7-9 with TRBJ1-1; 7 bases line up with TRBD1. The CDR3 runs to 13 residues. Germline V gives CDR1 SEHNR, CDR2 FQNEAQ (reference sequence). V was pared by 1 base and J by 6 bases, with 2 bases of the junction left unmatched. CDR3 sequence: CASSLDRGAEAFF. CDR3 nucleotides: TGTGCCAGCAGCTTAGACAGGGGAGCTGAAGCTTTCTTT. Filled out from reference TRBV7-9 and TRBJ1-1, the complete variable domain reads DTGVSQNPRHKITKRGQNVTFRCDPISEHNRLYWYRQTLGQGPEFLTYFQNEAQLEKSRLLSDRFSAERPKGSFSTLEIQRTEQGDSAMYLCASSLDRGAEAFFGQGTRLTVV.

There are a few counts of this clone. J is TRBJ2-7 and V is TRBV4-1; 11 nucleotides agree with TRBD1. Germline lookup yields CDR1 MGHRA and CDR2 YSYEKL. V dropped 1 base and J dropped 4; count of bases not matched to a gene: 0. The length of the CDR3 is 14 residues. The CDR3 protein is CASSQGDRGYEQYF. In nucleotides, the CDR3 is TGCGCCAGCAGCCAAGGGGACAGGGGGTACGAGCAGTACTTC.

V usage is TRBV19 and J usage is TRBJ1-5, with D perhaps matching TRBD1 (6 bases). Germline V gene data show CDR1 as LNHDA and CDR2 as SQIVND (reference sequence). CDR3 length: 17 amino acids. Between the trimmed V and J ends, which lost 4 bases and 3 bases, there was a span of 19 bases. In DNA, the CDR3 is TGTGCCAGTAGTAAGACGACAGGAGTCGGATCCAATCAGCCCCAGCATTTT. Protein product: CASSKTTGVGSNQPQHF.

This rearrangement joins TRBV2 to TRBJ2-1; 15 bases agree with TRBD2. The CDR3 runs 16 residues. Germline V lookup: CDR1 SNHLY, CDR2 FYNNEI. The ends lost 6 bases at V and 0 bases at J; junction bases unmatched: 0. CDR3 sequence: CASRGLAGGSYNEQFF. CDR3 nucleotide sequence: TGTGCCAGCAGGGGACTAGCGGGGGGCTCCTACAATGAGCAGTTCTTC.

The gene calls are TRBV7-2 and TRBJ2-7; a possible D gene is TRBD2 (5 bases). The CDR3 consists of 12 residues. Germline CDR1 reads SGHTA; CDR2 reads FQGNSA. V shed 3 bases and J shed 3 bases, with 6 bases lying between them. The chain's CDR3 is CASSFTSYEQYF. CDR3 coding DNA: TGTGCCAGCAGCTTCACTAGCTACGAGCAGTACTTC.

V and J are TRBV19 and TRBJ1-2; the D is unclear. V was shortened by 4 bases and J by 8 bases, with 14 bases between the two germline ends. The length of the CDR3 is 13 residues. In germline, CDR1 is LNHDA, CDR2 SQIVND (reference sequence). CDR3 residues: CASSNGRVIGYTF. The CDR3 bases are TGTGCCAGTAGTAATGGGCGAGTCATCGGCTACACCTTC.

This clone is a singleton in its sample. The chain uses TRBV30 and TRBJ2-1, with D possibly being TRBD2 (6 bases). Germline assignment: CDR1 GTSNPN and CDR2 SVGIG (reference sequence). V lost 4 bases and J lost 0, with 10 bases in between. CDR3 length equals 14 residues. CDR3 in amino acids: CAWKAGGSYNEQFF. CDR3 bases: TGTGCCTGGAAAGCCGGGGGCTCCTACAATGAGCAGTTCTTC.